This is a list of T cell receptor beta chains from one sample in a study of T cell responses to AZD1222 COVID-19 vaccine. Here immunoSEQ multiplex PCR was the method, and the copy in TCRdb shows in-frame clones only, minus some. The profile shows about 120,000 clones, 80% to 90% of them singletons. The sample was peripheral blood, taken on day 0 of AZD1222 vaccination. The receptor set was obtained from an adult in good health. Each CDR3 is given with its conserved first and last residue. D genes are given only for firm matches. The listing skips clone size in some rows; elsewhere it reads once, few, many or a size class.

v_call	j_call	clone_size	d_call	cdr3_nt	cdr3_aa
TRBV6-2/TRBV6-3	TRBJ2-7	-	-	TGTGCCAGCAGTTACTCAGCGAGGGGGTCCTACGAGCAGTACTTC	CASSYSARGSYEQYF
TRBV5-4	TRBJ1-2	many	-	TGTGCCAGCACCCTAATTAACGTGGCCGCCGGGGGCTACACCTTC	CASTLINVAAGGYTF
TRBV6-2/TRBV6-3	TRBJ1-2	-	-	TGTGCCAGCAGTTACGGCGGGCTCCAGGGCTACACCTTC	CASSYGGLQGYTF
TRBV28	TRBJ1-1	-	-	TGTGCCAGCAGGCCGGACGGGCGGGTGGAAGCTTTCTTT	CASRPDGRVEAFF
TRBV28	TRBJ2-3	few	-	TGTGCCAGCAGTTTACACCAGGGAATCTCCACAGATACGCAGTATTTT	CASSLHQGISTDTQYF
TRBV6-5	TRBJ2-7	-	-	TGTGCCAGCAGTTACTCGAGGACCCACTACGAGCAGTACTTC	CASSYSRTHYEQYF
TRBV10-1	TRBJ2-1	-	TRBD2	TGCGCCAAACCTCCCCAGGGACTAGCGGGAGGGTCCTCCTACAATGAGCAGTTCTTC	CAKPPQGLAGGSSYNEQFF
TRBV6-2/TRBV6-3	TRBJ2-5	-	-	TGTGCCAGCAGTTACTCGGCTAACCAAGAGACCCAGTACTTC	CASSYSANQETQYF
TRBV6-2/TRBV6-3	TRBJ2-2	once	TRBD2	TGTGCCAGCAGCCAAGCGGGAGGGCCGTTAACCGGGGAGCTGTTTTTT	CASSQAGGPLTGELFF
TRBV7-3	TRBJ2-1	-	TRBD1	TGTGCCAGCAGCTTGATGGGACAGGGAGGGGATGAGCAGTTCTTC	CASSLMGQGGDEQFF
TRBV7-2	TRBJ2-5	once	-	TGTGCCAGCAGCTTAGTATCCGGGATCGGGTCCACGGAGACCCAGTACTTC	CASSLVSGIGSTETQYF
TRBV9	TRBJ1-2	-	-	TGTGCCAGCAGCGTAGATGGCAGGGTGAACTATGGCTACACCTTC	CASSVDGRVNYGYTF
TRBV7-2	TRBJ1-1	-	TRBD1	TGTGCCAGCAGCTCGGACAGGTGGATGAACACTGAAGCTTTCTTT	CASSSDRWMNTEAFF
TRBV6-2/TRBV6-3	TRBJ1-5	-	-	TGTGCCAGCAGTTACTCCCTTCGTAGCGCTCACGGAACTAATAATCAGCCCCAGCATTTT	CASSYSLRSAHGTNNQPQHF
TRBV7-3	TRBJ1-1	-	TRBD1	TGTGCCAGCAGCTCGCAGGGGGGTAACACTGAAGCTTTCTTT	CASSSQGGNTEAFF
TRBV6-5	TRBJ2-1	-	TRBD2	TGTGCCAGCAGTCGCGGGGGACTCCCCTACAATGAGCAGTTCTTC	CASSRGGLPYNEQFF
TRBV11-2	TRBJ2-5	few	-	TGTGCCAGCACTCCTGGGCGTACCCAAGAGACCCAGTACTTC	CASTPGRTQETQYF
TRBV18	TRBJ2-5	-	-	TGTGCCAGCTCACTAGCAGGAGAGACCCAGTACTTC	CASSLAGETQYF
TRBV19	TRBJ2-2	once	-	TGTGCCAGTACGGGACTCTCAAACACCGGGGAGCTGTTTTTT	CASTGLSNTGELFF
TRBV14	TRBJ2-7	-	-	TGTGCCAGCAGCCAAGGAAGCCTTGGTGGGGACGAGCAGTACTTC	CASSQGSLGGDEQYF
TRBV4-1	TRBJ2-5	-	TRBD1	TGCGCCAGCAGCCCGACAGGGGGGCTCCGAGAGACCCAGTACTTC	CASSPTGGLRETQYF
TRBV2	TRBJ1-4	-	-	TGTGCCAGCGAAGGGGGTGGTTCGAAACTGTTTTTT	CASEGGGSKLFF
TRBV28	TRBJ1-5	-	-	TGTGCCAGCAGAGGGGGGGGAAATCAGCCCCAGCATTTT	CASRGGGNQPQHF
TRBV27	TRBJ1-1	-	TRBD1	TGTGCCAGCAGCCGGACAGGTGCGAACACTGAAGCTTTCTTT	CASSRTGANTEAFF
TRBV4-1	TRBJ1-5	-	-	TGCGCCAGCAGCCAAGAGGGTCTTGACAGCTTTAGCAATCAGCCCCAGCATTTT	CASSQEGLDSFSNQPQHF
TRBV12-3/TRBV12-4	TRBJ1-3	-	-	TGTGCCAGCAGTTTAATAGCGGGAAACACCATATATTTT	CASSLIAGNTIYF
TRBV28	TRBJ2-1	-	-	TGTGCCAGCAGTGAACTAGATCGTGAGCAGTTCTTC	CASSELDREQFF
TRBV7-8	TRBJ2-7	-	-	TGTGCCAGCAGCACAAGCTACGAGCAGTACTTC	CASSTSYEQYF
TRBV5-4	TRBJ1-2	-	-	TGTGCCAGCAGCTTGGCCCTGGAGTTGATCCGTGGCTACACCTTC	CASSLALELIRGYTF
TRBV2	TRBJ1-1	few	-	TGTGCCAGCAGTGTGCTAGGGGAGAACACTGAAGCTTTCTTT	CASSVLGENTEAFF
TRBV2	TRBJ2-7	-	TRBD2	TGTGCCCGCAGAATAGCGGGAGGTAACGAGCAGTACTTC	CARRIAGGNEQYF
TRBV27	TRBJ2-2	-	-	TGTGCCAGCCGAAAAGGGGTAAACACCGGGGAGCTGTTTTTT	CASRKGVNTGELFF
TRBV20-1	TRBJ2-5	-	TRBD2	TGCAGTGCTAGTAGGCGGGAGGTAACAAAGACCCAGTACTTC	CSASRREVTKTQYF
TRBV7-9	TRBJ1-6	few	-	TGTGCCACCGAGGAGAGCTCCTATAATTCACCCCTCCACTTT	CATEESSYNSPLHF
TRBV19	TRBJ2-5	-	-	TGTGCCAGTAGTATCAGCGGTTATGAGACCCAGTACTTC	CASSISGYETQYF
TRBV14	TRBJ1-6	-	-	TGTGCCAGCAGCCAAGAAACCGTATATAATTCACCCCTCCACTTT	CASSQETVYNSPLHF
TRBV10-3	TRBJ2-3	-	TRBD2	TGTGCCATCAGTGACTTAACTAGCGGGAGATCAAATACGCAGTATTTT	CAISDLTSGRSNTQYF
TRBV4-3	TRBJ2-7	-	-	TGCGCCAGCAGCCAAGCGGGACAAACCTACGAGCAGTACTTC	CASSQAGQTYEQYF
TRBV5-1	TRBJ1-5	few	-	TGCGCCAGCAGCTTGGCCGGGGTCACCAATCAGCCCCAGCATTTT	CASSLAGVTNQPQHF
TRBV19	TRBJ1-1	-	-	TGTGCCAGTAGTAACACAGGATCTGAAGCTTTCTTT	CASSNTGSEAFF
TRBV3-1/TRBV3-2	TRBJ2-7	-	TRBD2	TGTGCCAGCAGCCAAGGTCCTAGGACTAGCGGAGCCCCTGGGGGGCAGTACTTC	CASSQGPRTSGAPGGQYF